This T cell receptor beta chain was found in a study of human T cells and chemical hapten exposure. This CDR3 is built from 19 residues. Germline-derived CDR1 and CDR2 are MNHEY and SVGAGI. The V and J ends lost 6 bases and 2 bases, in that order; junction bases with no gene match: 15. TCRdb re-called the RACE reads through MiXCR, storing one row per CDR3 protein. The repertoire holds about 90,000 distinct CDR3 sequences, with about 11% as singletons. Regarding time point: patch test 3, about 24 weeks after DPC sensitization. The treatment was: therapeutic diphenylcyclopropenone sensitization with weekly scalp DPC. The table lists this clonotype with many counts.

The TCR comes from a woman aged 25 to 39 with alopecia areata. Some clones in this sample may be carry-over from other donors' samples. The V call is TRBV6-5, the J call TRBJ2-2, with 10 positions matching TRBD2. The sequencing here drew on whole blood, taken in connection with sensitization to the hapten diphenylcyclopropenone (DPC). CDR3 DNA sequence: TGTGCCAGCAGACAGCTAGCGGGAGTGATTGGGGCTAACACCGGGGAGCTGTTTTTT. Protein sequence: CASRQLAGVIGANTGELFF.